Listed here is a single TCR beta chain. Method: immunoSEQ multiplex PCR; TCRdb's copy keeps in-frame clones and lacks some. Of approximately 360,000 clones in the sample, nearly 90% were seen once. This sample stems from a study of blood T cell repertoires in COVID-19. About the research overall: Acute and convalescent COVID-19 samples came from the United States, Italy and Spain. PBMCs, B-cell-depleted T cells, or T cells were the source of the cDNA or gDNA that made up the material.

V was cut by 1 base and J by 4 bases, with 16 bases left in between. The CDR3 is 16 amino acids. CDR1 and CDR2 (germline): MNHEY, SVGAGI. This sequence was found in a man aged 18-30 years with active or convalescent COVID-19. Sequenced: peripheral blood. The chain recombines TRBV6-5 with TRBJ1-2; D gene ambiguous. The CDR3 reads CASSYFLGRKVYGYTF. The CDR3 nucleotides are TGTGCCAGCAGTTACTTTTTGGGCCGGAAAGTCTATGGCTACACCTTC.